These 10 T cell receptor beta chains were sequenced from one sample in a study of blood T cell repertoires in COVID-19. Sequencing used immunoSEQ multiplex PCR; TCRdb keeps in-frame clones, though not all of them. The data contain over 85,000 clones, roughly 80% of them singletons. Material: peripheral blood. The receptor set was obtained from a human donor in a cohort sampled during active COVID-19.

The CDR3, as DNA: TGTGCCAGTAGTACGGGACAGACCTACTATGGCTACACCTTC. Translation: CASSTGQTYYGYTF. The rearrangement links TRBV19 to TRBJ1-2, with 7 bases identical to TRBD1. From germline, CDR1 is LNHDA and CDR2 SQIVND (reference sequence). Trimming cost V 4 bases and J 3 bases; bases outside gene matches: 5. This CDR3 has 14 amino acids.

The CDR3 loop is CATEGQGASNSPLHF. The CDR3 nucleotides read TGTGCCACCGAAGGACAGGGGGCTTCTAATTCACCCCTCCACTTT. This chain uses TRBV6-1 with TRBJ1-6, with 11 bases matching TRBD1. Per germline, CDR1 MNHNS and CDR2 SASEGT. J lost 6 bases, V lost 10 bases, and 8 bases had no gene match. The CDR3 has 15 residues.

The genes are TRBV9 and TRBJ2-7; 8 bases agree with TRBD1. The V and J ends lost 4 bases and 4 bases, in that order; junction bases with no gene match: 10. The CDR3 totals 15 residues. Germline V gives CDR1 SGDLS, CDR2 YYNGEE. CDR3 DNA: TGTGCCAGCAGCCCAAAGGGACAGGAGGCGTACGAGCAGTACTTC. Amino acids: CASSPKGQEAYEQYF.

The chain carries TRBV5-8 and TRBJ1-5, with D possibly being TRBD1 (6 bases). The CDR3 loop spans 15 amino acids. Germline V gene sequence: CDR1 SGHTS, CDR2 YDEGEE. The V end lost 2 bases, the J end lost 2 bases, and 11 bases lay between the germline ends. The CDR3 DNA sequence: TGTGCCAGCAGCTTCCAACCAGGGGGCAATCAGCCCCAGCATTTT. This translates into CASSFQPGGNQPQHF.

The rearrangement links TRBV19 to TRBJ2-1; 7 nucleotides align to TRBD2. The CDR3 is 15 residues long. V was pared by 5 bases and J by 4 bases, with 8 bases of the junction left unmatched. The V gene's germline CDR1 is LNHDA and CDR2 SQIVND (reference sequence). The CDR3 is CASSASPGGYNEQFF. The CDR3 coding sequence is TGTGCCAGTAGTGCGTCCCCGGGGGGATACAATGAGCAGTTCTTC.

This clone was recorded a few times. The genes are TRBV27 and TRBJ1-2, with D perhaps matching TRBD1 (5 bases). Germline V CDR1 and CDR2: MNHEY, SMNVEV (reference sequence). The CDR3 loop spans 14 amino acids. V was cut by 1 base and J by 3 bases, with 9 bases left in between. The DNA for the CDR3 is TGTGCCAGCAGTTTATGGGGCGGGGACTATGGCTACACCTTC. Translating gives CASSLWGGDYGYTF.

The chain employs TRBV7-9 and TRBJ2-1; D remains unclear. This CDR3 has 14 residues. The germline gives CDR1 SEHNR, CDR2 FQNEAQ (reference sequence). V was trimmed by 1 base and J by 6 bases, leaving 10 bases between them. DNA for the CDR3: TGTGCCAGCAGCTTAGTTGCTAGAGGCAATGAGCAGTTCTTC. This sequence encodes CASSLVARGNEQFF.

The J gene is TRBJ2-5, the V gene TRBV18; D perhaps matches TRBD1 (5 bases). V dropped 1 base and J dropped 3 bases, with 9 bases sitting between them. Germline lookup yields CDR1 KGHSH and CDR2 LQKENI. The CDR3 sequence is 14 residues long. CDR3 protein: CASSPRQIKETQYF. The DNA for the CDR3 is TGTGCCAGCTCACCACGACAGATAAAAGAGACCCAGTACTTC.

This clone was detected only once. The chain couples TRBV2 to TRBJ1-1; 8 bases align to TRBD1. This CDR3 spans 13 amino acids. The germline V gene encodes CDR1 SNHLY and CDR2 FYNNEI. V was clipped by 6 bases and J by 5 bases; unmatched bases: 5. The CDR3 here is CASRNRGTTEAFF. DNA of the CDR3: TGTGCCAGCAGGAACAGGGGGACGACTGAAGCTTTCTTT. Together with reference TRBV2 and TRBJ1-1, the CDR3 gives the full variable domain: EPEVTQTPSHQVTQMGQEVILRCVPISNHLYFYWYRQILGQKVEFLVSFYNNEISEKSEIFDDQFSVERPDGSNFTLKIRSTKLEDSAMYFCASRNRGTTEAFFGQGTRLTVV.

This chain connects TRBV29-1 to TRBJ2-1; unclear D gene. The ends were cut back, 4 bases at V and 4 bases at J, with 5 bases in the middle. This CDR3 region has 11 residues. From germline, CDR1 is SQVTM and CDR2 ANQGSEA. CDR3 region: CSVALYNEQFF. The CDR3 nucleotides are TGCAGCGTTGCCTTATACAATGAGCAGTTCTTC.